The clone carrying this T cell receptor beta chain was seen just once. The sample comes from a study of blood T cell repertoires in COVID-19. Overall study context: T cells, B-cell-depleted T cells, or PBMCs supplied cDNA or gDNA.

Sequencing was performed with immunoSEQ multiplex PCR; in TCRdb, only in-frame clones are kept and a portion is missing. This table holds some 100,000 clones, roughly 80% found once. The CDR3 contains 15 residues. The germline V gene has CDR1 LNHNV and CDR2 YYDKDF (reference sequence). V gave up 3 bases and J gave up 1 base; unmatched junction bases: 3. Sequencing was done on a sample of peripheral blood. The chain combines TRBV15 with TRBJ1-1, with 9 bases lining up with TRBD1. The sequence came from a man aged 70-80 years with acute or convalescent COVID-19. The DNA of the CDR3 is TGTGCCACCAGCAGGGAACAGGGGGCGAACACTGAAGCTTTCTTT. Its translation: CATSREQGANTEAFF.